Given below is one T cell receptor beta chain in context. The sample is drawn from a study of blood T cell repertoires in COVID-19. Method: immunoSEQ multiplex PCR; TCRdb's copy keeps in-frame clones and lacks some. Here the sample spans approximately 140,000 clones, approximately 88% being singletons. Looked up from germline, CDR1 is SEHNR and CDR2 is FQNEAQ (reference sequence). The CDR3 has 14 amino acids. V lost 5 bases, J lost 11 bases, and 16 bases lay in between. This TCR came from a man aged 55 to 70 with active or convalescent COVID-19. The sample comprised peripheral blood. This chain links TRBV7-9 with TRBJ1-6; possibly TRBD1 for D (5 bases). DNA of the CDR3: TGTGCCAGCAGCCACGAATGGGGCGGGACACCCCTCCACTTT. Translating gives CASSHEWGGTPLHF.